A selection of T cell receptor beta chains follows, all from one sample in a study of beta chain features in type 1 diabetes. The data were produced by immunoSEQ multiplex PCR, yet TCRdb's version contains in-frame clones alone and is incomplete. This repertoire shows about 140,000 clones, approximately 9.8% found once; its top ten account for 0.55% to 0.75%. The sample taken for sequencing was central memory CD4+ T cells from blood. These receptors were taken from a woman aged 40 to 50 in good health. Each CDR3 is given with its conserved first and last residue. Each record gives: D gene, J gene, V gene, clone size, CDR3 DNA, CDR3 protein. A D gene is named only where the DNA matches it firmly. Clone size is stated in some rows and not others, as once, few, many or a class when expanded.

TRBD1 | TRBJ2-3 | TRBV15 | many | TGTGCCACCAGCAAACAGGGGTTCACAGATACGCAGTATTTT | CATSKQGFTDTQYF
NA | TRBJ1-3 | TRBV9 | NA | TGTGCCAGCAGCGTAGCTAGGGGTACAGGAAACACCATATATTTT | CASSVARGTGNTIYF
NA | TRBJ2-3 | TRBV7-6 | NA | TGTGCCAGCAGCTTAGTGCGAGGTTTGCGCACAGATACGCAGTATTTT | CASSLVRGLRTDTQYF
TRBD1 | TRBJ1-4 | TRBV5-4 | NA | TGTGCCAGCAGCTTGGCCGGGACAGGAAATGAAAAACTGTTTTTT | CASSLAGTGNEKLFF
TRBD1 | TRBJ1-1 | TRBV6-5 | few | TGTGCCAGCAAGACAGGGGGTTCGGGGGACACTGAAGCTTTCTTT | CASKTGGSGDTEAFF
NA | TRBJ1-5 | TRBV27 | NA | TGTGCCAGCAGTTTATCTCCGGGGGGGCCCCAGCATTTT | CASSLSPGGPQHF
TRBD1 | TRBJ2-4 | TRBV6-1 | NA | TGTGCCAGCAGTGAGCCAGGGGGAGCCAAAAACATTCAGTACTTC | CASSEPGGAKNIQYF
NA | TRBJ1-1 | TRBV12-5 | NA | TGTGCTAGTGGCCAGTACCGGCCGGACAAACCTTTCAGTTTCTTT | CASGQYRPDKPFSFF
NA | TRBJ2-3 | TRBV9 | NA | TGTGCCAGCAGCGTAAGGGTTGGGGGGTCAGATACGCAGTATTTT | CASSVRVGGSDTQYF
NA | TRBJ2-3 | TRBV14 | many | TGTGCCAGCAGCCAAGAATTAGGAGGGACAGATACGCAGTATTTT | CASSQELGGTDTQYF
NA | TRBJ1-5 | TRBV7-9 | NA | TGTGCCAGCAGCTTAGGCGGCAACACCGGCGGGCAGCCCCAGCATTTT | CASSLGGNTGGQPQHF
TRBD2 | TRBJ2-4 | TRBV15 | few | TGTGCCACCAGCAGAGATATCGGCGCGGGGGAGGCCAAAAACATTCAGTACTTC | CATSRDIGAGEAKNIQYF
NA | TRBJ1-1 | TRBV29-1 | NA | TGCAGCGTATTAGGGGGTCTAGAAGCTTTCTTT | CSVLGGLEAFF
NA | TRBJ2-4 | TRBV27 | NA | TGTGCCAGCAGTTCCATAGACAGGAAAAACATTCAGTACTTC | CASSSIDRKNIQYF
TRBD1 | TRBJ1-1 | TRBV29-1 | NA | TGCAGCGGCCGGACAGGGGAAGGGGCCTTCTTT | CSGRTGEGAFF
NA | TRBJ1-6 | TRBV2 | few | TGTGCCAGCAGTTGGGCCCCCACCTATAATTCACCCCTCCACTTT | CASSWAPTYNSPLHF
NA | TRBJ2-1 | TRBV9 | NA | TGTGCCAGCAGCGAGGGAGGAAATAGGTTGGGTGAGCAGTTCTTC | CASSEGGNRLGEQFF
NA | TRBJ2-2 | TRBV5-4 | few | TGTGCCAGCAGCTTTAACCGAGGGACATCGAACACCGGGGAGCTGTTTTTT | CASSFNRGTSNTGELFF
NA | TRBJ1-2 | TRBV6-1 | NA | TGTGCCTGTTTCCTCTATGGCTACACCTTC | CACFLYGYTF
TRBD2 | TRBJ2-5 | TRBV4-2 | NA | TGTGCCAGCAGCCAAGATCACTCATCTAGCGGGGGAGAAGAGACCCAGTACTTC | CASSQDHSSSGGEETQYF
NA | TRBJ1-1 | TRBV11-3 | NA | TGTGCCAGCAGCTCCAGGGGCACTGAAGCTTTCTTT | CASSSRGTEAFF
TRBD1 | TRBJ2-2 | TRBV18 | NA | TGTGCCAGCTCACCACCGGGACAGCACACCGGGGAGCTGTTTTTT | CASSPPGQHTGELFF
NA | TRBJ2-3 | TRBV6-5 | NA | TGTGCCAGCAAACAGGGCACAGATACGCAGTATTTT | CASKQGTDTQYF
NA | TRBJ2-3 | TRBV7-9 | few | TGTGCCAGCAGCCCCCGACAGGCTATCGCCGCAGATACGCAGTATTTT | CASSPRQAIAADTQYF
TRBD1 | TRBJ1-2 | TRBV7-2 | few | TGTGCCAGCAGCTTTCCTGGACAGGGCATCCTTAGGGGCTACACCTTC | CASSFPGQGILRGYTF
NA | TRBJ1-4 | TRBV7-9 | many | TGTGCCGGACGACGGGACACGCGGGAAAAACTGTTTTTT | CAGRRDTREKLFF
NA | TRBJ2-5 | TRBV4-1 | NA | TGCGCCAGCAGCCAAGGGGGCTGGCGTGAAGAGACCCAGTACTTC | CASSQGGWREETQYF
TRBD2 | TRBJ2-1 | TRBV5-1 | few | TGCGCCAGCAGCCCAAGGACTAGCGGGGGCTTCAATGAGCAGTTCTTC | CASSPRTSGGFNEQFF
NA | TRBJ2-7 | TRBV7-9 | NA | TGTGCCAGCAGCTCAATCCGCGCGGGAACAGGGGAGTCCACCTACGAGCAGTACTTC | CASSSIRAGTGESTYEQYF
NA | TRBJ1-1 | TRBV6-6 | few | TGTGCCAGCAGACCTACCCATCAGGCGGGAGCTTTCTTT | CASRPTHQAGAFF
NA | TRBJ1-5 | TRBV6-1 | NA | TGTGCCATCAGTGAGTCGAGGGGAGGTGGCAATCAGCCCCAGCATTTT | CAISESRGGGNQPQHF
TRBD1 | TRBJ2-1 | TRBV11-2 | few | TGTGCCAGCAGCTTGGGACAGGGGACCAATGAGCAGTTCTTC | CASSLGQGTNEQFF
NA | TRBJ2-7 | TRBV6-5 | NA | TGTGCCAGCAGTTACACAGGGCTAGGCTACGAGCAGTACTTC | CASSYTGLGYEQYF
TRBD1 | TRBJ1-3 | TRBV18 | NA | TGTGCCAGCTCACCAACTGACAGGGTTGATCGAAACACCATATATTTT | CASSPTDRVDRNTIYF
TRBD2 | TRBJ2-3 | TRBV18 | NA | TGTGCCAGCTCACCACGGCGGGAGCAACTCCTTAGCACAGATACGCAGTATTTT | CASSPRREQLLSTDTQYF
NA | TRBJ2-1 | TRBV6-5 | few | TGTGCCAGCAGTTCCGCGGGATCTGAGCAGTTCTTC | CASSSAGSEQFF
NA | TRBJ1-1 | TRBV6-4 | NA | TGTGCCAGCAGTGAACAACAGGGTGACACTGAAGCTTTCTTT | CASSEQQGDTEAFF
TRBD2 | TRBJ2-5 | TRBV7-9 | few | TGTGCCAGCAGGCCGCCCCCCGGGGGGGCGCGCGGGGAGACCCAGTACTTC | CASRPPPGGARGETQYF
TRBD2 | TRBJ2-7 | TRBV12-5 | few | TGTGCTAGTGGTGGACTAGCGGGGGTCTCCTACGAGCAGTACTTC | CASGGLAGVSYEQYF
TRBD1 | TRBJ2-3 | TRBV19 | NA | TGTGCCAGTAGTAGAGGGGGCGGACAGGGGGCGAGGGATACGCAGTATTTT | CASSRGGGQGARDTQYF
NA | TRBJ2-5 | TRBV7-2 | few | TGTGCCAGCAGCTTTCTGGTGAGGGAGACCCAGTACTTC | CASSFLVRETQYF
TRBD2 | TRBJ2-5 | TRBV7-9 | NA | TGTGCCAGCAGCACATACCTCGGGACTAGCGGTATACAAGAGACCCAGTACTTC | CASSTYLGTSGIQETQYF
TRBD1 | TRBJ1-1 | TRBV27 | NA | TGTGCCAGCAGTTGGGGACAGGGGAAGTATAGGACTGAAGCTTTCTTT | CASSWGQGKYRTEAFF
TRBD1 | TRBJ2-7 | TRBV5-4 | few | TGTGCCAGCAGCAGTACAGGGGATGGCTCCTACGAGCAGTACTTC | CASSSTGDGSYEQYF
NA | TRBJ2-5 | TRBV2 | few | TGTGCCAGCAGTCTAACTCCAGGGCACTGGAATCAAGAGACCCAGTACTTC | CASSLTPGHWNQETQYF
NA | TRBJ1-2 | TRBV6-5 | few | TGTGCCAGCAGTGAAGCGGACGGCTACACCTTC | CASSEADGYTF
NA | TRBJ2-5 | TRBV5-6 | NA | TGTGCCAGCAGCTTAGTCGTGCGACAAGAGACCCAGTACTTC | CASSLVVRQETQYF
TRBD1 | TRBJ1-2 | TRBV5-1 | NA | TGCGCCAGCAGCCAGGGACAGGCCTATGGCTACACCTTC | CASSQGQAYGYTF
NA | TRBJ1-1 | TRBV7-9 | many | TGTGCCAGCAGCCGCCAGGGCGGTGAAGCTTTCTTT | CASSRQGGEAFF
TRBD1 | TRBJ1-2 | TRBV5-1 | few | TGCGCCAGCAGCTTGGGACAGGGGGTCTTCGGCTACACCTTC | CASSLGQGVFGYTF
TRBD1 | TRBJ1-5 | TRBV4-3 | NA | TGCGCCAGCAGCCAAGACCCGACAGGGCGCAATCAGCCCCAGCATTTT | CASSQDPTGRNQPQHF
NA | TRBJ1-1 | TRBV1 | few | TGCACCAGCAGCCCCAGGGGAGAGAACACTGAAGCTTTCTTT | CTSSPRGENTEAFF
NA | TRBJ2-2 | TRBV29-1 | NA | TGCAGCGTTCGGGCAGGAGGTAACACCGGGGAGCTGTTTTTT | CSVRAGGNTGELFF
TRBD2 | TRBJ2-3 | TRBV5-4 | NA | TGTGCCAGCAGCGGCCGGGTAGCGGGGAGGTCAGATACGCAGTATTTT | CASSGRVAGRSDTQYF
NA | TRBJ2-2 | TRBV9 | NA | TGTGCCAGCGGGAGAACAGGGCTAGCCGGGGAGCTGTTTTTT | CASGRTGLAGELFF